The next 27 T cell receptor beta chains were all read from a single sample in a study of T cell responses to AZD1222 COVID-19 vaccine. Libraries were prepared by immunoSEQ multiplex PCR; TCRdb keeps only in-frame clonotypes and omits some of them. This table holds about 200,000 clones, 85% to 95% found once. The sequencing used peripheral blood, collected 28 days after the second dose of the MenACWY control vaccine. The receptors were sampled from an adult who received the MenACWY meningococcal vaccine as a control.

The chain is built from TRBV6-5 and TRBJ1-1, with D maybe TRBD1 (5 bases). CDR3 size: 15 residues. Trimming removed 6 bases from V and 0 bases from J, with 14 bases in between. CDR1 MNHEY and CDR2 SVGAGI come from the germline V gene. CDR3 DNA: TGTGCCAGCAGGTACAGGAGGGGAATGAACACTGAAGCTTTCTTT. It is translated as CASRYRRGMNTEAFF.

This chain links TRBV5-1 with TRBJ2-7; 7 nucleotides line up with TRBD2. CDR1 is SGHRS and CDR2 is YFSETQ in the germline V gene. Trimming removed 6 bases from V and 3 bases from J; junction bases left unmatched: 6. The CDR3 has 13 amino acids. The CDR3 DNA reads TGCGCCAGCACCACTGGGGGGGGCTACGAGCAGTACTTC. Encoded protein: CASTTGGGYEQYF.

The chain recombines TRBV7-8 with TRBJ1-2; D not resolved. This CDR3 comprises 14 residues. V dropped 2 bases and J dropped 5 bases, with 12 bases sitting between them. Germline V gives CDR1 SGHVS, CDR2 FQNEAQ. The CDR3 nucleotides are TGTGCCAGCAGCTTACCTTCCCTTGATTATGGCTACACCTTC. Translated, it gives CASSLPSLDYGYTF.

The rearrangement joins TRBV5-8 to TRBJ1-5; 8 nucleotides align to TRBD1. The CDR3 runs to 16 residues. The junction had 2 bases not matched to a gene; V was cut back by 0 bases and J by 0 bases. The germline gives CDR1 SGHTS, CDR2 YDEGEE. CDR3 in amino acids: CASSLGDRSSNQPQHF. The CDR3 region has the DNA TGTGCCAGCAGCTTGGGGGACAGGTCTAGCAATCAGCCCCAGCATTTT.

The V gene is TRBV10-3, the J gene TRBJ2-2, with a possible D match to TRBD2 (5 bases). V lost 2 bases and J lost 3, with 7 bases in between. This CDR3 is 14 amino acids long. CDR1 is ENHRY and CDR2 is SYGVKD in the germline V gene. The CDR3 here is CAISEMDYTGELFF. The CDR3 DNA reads TGTGCCATCAGTGAGATGGACTACACCGGGGAGCTGTTTTTT.

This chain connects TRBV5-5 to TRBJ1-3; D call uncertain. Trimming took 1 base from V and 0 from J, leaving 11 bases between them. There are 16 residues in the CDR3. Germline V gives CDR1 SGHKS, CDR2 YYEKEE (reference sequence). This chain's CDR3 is CASSLNPGVSGNTIYF. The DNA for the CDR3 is TGTGCCAGCAGCTTGAACCCAGGCGTCTCTGGAAACACCATATATTTT.

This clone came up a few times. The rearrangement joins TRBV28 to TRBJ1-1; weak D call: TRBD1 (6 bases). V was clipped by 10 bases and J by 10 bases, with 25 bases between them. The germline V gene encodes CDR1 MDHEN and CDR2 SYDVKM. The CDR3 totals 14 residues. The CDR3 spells CAITPLLTGLLAFF. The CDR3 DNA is TGTGCCATCACACCCCTTTTAACAGGGTTGTTAGCTTTCTTT.

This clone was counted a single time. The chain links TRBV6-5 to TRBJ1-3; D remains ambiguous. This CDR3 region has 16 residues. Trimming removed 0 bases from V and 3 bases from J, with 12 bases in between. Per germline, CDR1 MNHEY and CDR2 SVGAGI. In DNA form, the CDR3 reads TGTGCCAGCAGTTACTCGAGCGGGAAACTTGGAAACACCATATATTTT. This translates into CASSYSSGKLGNTIYF.

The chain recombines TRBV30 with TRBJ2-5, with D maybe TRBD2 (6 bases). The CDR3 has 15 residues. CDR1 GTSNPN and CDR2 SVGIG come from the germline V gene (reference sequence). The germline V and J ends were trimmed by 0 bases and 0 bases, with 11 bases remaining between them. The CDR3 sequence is CAWSVGTLYQETQYF. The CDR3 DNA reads TGTGCCTGGAGTGTCGGGACTCTGTACCAAGAGACCCAGTACTTC.

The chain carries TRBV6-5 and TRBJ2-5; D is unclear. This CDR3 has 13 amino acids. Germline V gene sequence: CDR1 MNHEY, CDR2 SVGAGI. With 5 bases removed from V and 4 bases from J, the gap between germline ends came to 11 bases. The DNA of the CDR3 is TGTGCCAGCAGTAGCTTGTCTCGAGAGACCCAGTACTTC. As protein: CASSSLSRETQYF.

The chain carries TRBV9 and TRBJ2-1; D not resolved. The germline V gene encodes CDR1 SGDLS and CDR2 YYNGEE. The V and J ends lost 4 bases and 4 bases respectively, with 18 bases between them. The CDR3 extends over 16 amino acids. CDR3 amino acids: CASSLDEATEYNEQFF. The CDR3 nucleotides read TGTGCCAGCAGCCTAGACGAGGCTACGGAATACAATGAGCAGTTCTTC.

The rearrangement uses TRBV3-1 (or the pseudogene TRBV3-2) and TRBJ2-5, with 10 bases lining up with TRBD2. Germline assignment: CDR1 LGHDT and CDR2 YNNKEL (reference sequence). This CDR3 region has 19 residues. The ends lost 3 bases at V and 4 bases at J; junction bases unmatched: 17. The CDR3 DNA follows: TGTGCCAGCAGCCAGACTAGGGGGTGGCTAGCGGGAGCCCCAGAGACCCAGTACTTC. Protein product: CASSQTRGWLAGAPETQYF.

CDR3 in DNA: TGTGCCAGCTCACCAGGGTATCGTTCACCCCTCCACTTT. Protein product: CASSPGYRSPLHF. J is TRBJ1-6 and V is TRBV18; D gene uncertain. V was trimmed by 2 bases and J by 9 bases, leaving 8 bases between them. The CDR3 runs to 13 residues. The V gene's germline CDR1 is KGHSH and CDR2 LQKENI.

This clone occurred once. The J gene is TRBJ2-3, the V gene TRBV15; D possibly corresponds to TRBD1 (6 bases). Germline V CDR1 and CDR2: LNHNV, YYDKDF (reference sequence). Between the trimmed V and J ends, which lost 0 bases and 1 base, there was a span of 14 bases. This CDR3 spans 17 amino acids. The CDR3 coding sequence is TGTGCCACCAGCAGAGATCGAAGGGACACCCGCACAGATACGCAGTATTTT. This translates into CATSRDRRDTRTDTQYF.

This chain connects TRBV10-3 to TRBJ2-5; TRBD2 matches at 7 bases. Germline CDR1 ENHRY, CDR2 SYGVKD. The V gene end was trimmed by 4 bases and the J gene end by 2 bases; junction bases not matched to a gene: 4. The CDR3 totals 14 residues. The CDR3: CAISVGTTQETQYF. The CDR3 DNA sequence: TGTGCCATCAGTGTCGGGACTACACAAGAGACCCAGTACTTC.

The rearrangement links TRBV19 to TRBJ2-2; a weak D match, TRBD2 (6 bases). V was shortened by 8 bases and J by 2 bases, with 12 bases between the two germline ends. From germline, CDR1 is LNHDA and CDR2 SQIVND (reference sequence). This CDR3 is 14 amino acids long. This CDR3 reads CASSGTHNTGELFF. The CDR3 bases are TGTGCCAGTTCAGGGACTCACAACACCGGGGAGCTGTTTTTT. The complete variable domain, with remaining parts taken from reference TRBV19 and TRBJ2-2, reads DGGITQSPKYLFRKEGQNVTLSCEQNLNHDAMYWYRQDPGQGLRLIYYSQIVNDFQKGDIAEGYSVSREKKESFPLTVTSAQKNPTAFYLCASSGTHNTGELFFGEGSRLTVL.

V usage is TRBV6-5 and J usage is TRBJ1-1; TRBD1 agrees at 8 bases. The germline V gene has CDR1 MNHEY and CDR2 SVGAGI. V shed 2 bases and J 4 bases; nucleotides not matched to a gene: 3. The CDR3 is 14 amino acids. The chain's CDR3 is CASSYATGVTEAFF. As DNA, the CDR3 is TGTGCCAGCAGTTACGCGACAGGGGTCACTGAAGCTTTCTTT.

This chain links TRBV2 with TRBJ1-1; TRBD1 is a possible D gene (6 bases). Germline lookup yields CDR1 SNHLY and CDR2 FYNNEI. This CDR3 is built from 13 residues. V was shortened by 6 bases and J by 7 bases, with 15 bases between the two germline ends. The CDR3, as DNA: TGTGCCAGCAGACGAGATTCACAGGGTGAAGCTTTCTTT. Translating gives CASRRDSQGEAFF.

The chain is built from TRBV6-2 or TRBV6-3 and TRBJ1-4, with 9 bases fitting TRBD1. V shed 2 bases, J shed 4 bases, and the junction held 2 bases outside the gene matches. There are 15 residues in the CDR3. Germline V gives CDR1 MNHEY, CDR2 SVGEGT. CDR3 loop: CASSYADRGNEKLFF. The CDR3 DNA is TGTGCCAGCAGTTACGCGGACAGGGGTAATGAAAAACTGTTTTTT.

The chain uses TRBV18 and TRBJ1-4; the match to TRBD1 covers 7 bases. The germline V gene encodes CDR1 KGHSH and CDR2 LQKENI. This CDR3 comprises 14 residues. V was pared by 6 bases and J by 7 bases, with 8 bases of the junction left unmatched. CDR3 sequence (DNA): TGTGCCAGCTCGTCGGGACAGTTCACTGAAAAACTGTTTTTT. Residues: CASSSGQFTEKLFF.

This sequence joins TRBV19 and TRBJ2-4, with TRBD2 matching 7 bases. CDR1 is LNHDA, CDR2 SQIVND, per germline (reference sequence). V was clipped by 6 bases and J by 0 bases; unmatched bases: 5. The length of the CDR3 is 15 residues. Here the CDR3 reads CASSPWGGAKNIQYF. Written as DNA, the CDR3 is TGTGCCAGTAGCCCATGGGGGGGAGCCAAAAACATTCAGTACTTC.

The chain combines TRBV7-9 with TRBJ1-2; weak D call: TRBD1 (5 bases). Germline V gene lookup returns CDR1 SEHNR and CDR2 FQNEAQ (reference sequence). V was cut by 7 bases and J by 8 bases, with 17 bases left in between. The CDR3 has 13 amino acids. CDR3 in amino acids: CASTPPGAKGYTF. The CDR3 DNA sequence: TGTGCCAGCACACCGCCCGGGGCCAAGGGCTACACCTTC.

The CDR3 region is CASSESGGGPLNEQFF. CDR3 nucleotides: TGTGCCAGCAGTGAATCGGGGGGAGGGCCCCTCAATGAGCAGTTCTTC. The V call is TRBV25-1, the J call TRBJ2-1, with 7 bases matching TRBD2. This CDR3 is built from 16 residues. CDR1 is MGHDK, CDR2 SYGVNS, per germline. After removal of 1 base from V and 6 bases from J, the junction contained 9 bases not matched to a gene.

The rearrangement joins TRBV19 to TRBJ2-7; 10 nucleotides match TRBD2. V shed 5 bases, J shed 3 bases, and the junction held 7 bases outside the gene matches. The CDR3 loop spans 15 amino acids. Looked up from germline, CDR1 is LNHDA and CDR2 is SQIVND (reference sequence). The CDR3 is CASSPLAGGGYEQYF. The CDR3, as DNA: TGTGCCAGTAGTCCCTTAGCGGGAGGTGGCTACGAGCAGTACTTC.

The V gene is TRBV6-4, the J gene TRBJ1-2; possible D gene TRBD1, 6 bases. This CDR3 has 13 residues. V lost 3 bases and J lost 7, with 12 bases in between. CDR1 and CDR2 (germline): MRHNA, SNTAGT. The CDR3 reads CASSEFAGAGYTF. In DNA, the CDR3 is TGTGCCAGCAGTGAATTTGCAGGGGCTGGCTACACCTTC.

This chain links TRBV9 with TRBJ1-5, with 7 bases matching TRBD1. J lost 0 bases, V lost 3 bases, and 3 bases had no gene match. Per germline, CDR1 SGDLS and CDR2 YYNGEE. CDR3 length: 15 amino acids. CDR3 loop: CASSEGQNSNQPQHF. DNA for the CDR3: TGTGCCAGCAGCGAGGGACAGAATAGCAATCAGCCCCAGCATTTT.

CDR3 nucleotides: TGTGCCAGCAGCTCTGGGCAGCAAAATTCACCCCTCCACTTT. This codes for CASSSGQQNSPLHF. V is TRBV7-9 and J is TRBJ1-6; D unresolved. Germline CDR1 SEHNR, CDR2 FQNEAQ (reference sequence). CDR3 size: 14 residues. The V end was cut by 4 bases, the J end by 7 bases, with 11 bases between.